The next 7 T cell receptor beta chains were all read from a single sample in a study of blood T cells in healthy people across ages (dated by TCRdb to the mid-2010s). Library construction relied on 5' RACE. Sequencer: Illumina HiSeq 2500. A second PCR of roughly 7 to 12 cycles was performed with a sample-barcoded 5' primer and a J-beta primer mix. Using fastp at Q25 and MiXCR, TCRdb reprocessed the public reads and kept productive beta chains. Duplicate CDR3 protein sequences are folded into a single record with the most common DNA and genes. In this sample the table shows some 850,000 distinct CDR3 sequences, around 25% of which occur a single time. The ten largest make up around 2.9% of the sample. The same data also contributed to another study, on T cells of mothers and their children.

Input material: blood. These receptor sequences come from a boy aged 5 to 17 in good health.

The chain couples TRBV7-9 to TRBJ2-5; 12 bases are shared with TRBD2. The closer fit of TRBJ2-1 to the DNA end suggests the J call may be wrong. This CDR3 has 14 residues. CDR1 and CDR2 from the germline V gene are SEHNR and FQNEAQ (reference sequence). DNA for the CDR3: TGTGCCAGCAGGCCTAGCGGGGGGGACTATGAGCAGTTCTTC. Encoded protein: CASRPSGGDYEQFF.

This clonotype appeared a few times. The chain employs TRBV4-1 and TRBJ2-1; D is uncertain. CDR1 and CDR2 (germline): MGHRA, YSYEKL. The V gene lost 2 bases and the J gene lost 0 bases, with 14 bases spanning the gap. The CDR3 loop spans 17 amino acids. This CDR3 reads CASSQIFLSRSYNEQFF. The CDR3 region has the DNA TGCGCCAGCAGCCAAATCTTCTTATCCCGCTCCTACAATGAGCAGTTCTTC.

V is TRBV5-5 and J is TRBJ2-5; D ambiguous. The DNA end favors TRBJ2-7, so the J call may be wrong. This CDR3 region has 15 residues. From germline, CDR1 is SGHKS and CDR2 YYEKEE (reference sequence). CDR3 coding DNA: TGTGCCAGCAGCTGGAGCTCTGGGGACTCCTACGAGCAGTACTTC. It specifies CASSWSSGDSYEQYF.

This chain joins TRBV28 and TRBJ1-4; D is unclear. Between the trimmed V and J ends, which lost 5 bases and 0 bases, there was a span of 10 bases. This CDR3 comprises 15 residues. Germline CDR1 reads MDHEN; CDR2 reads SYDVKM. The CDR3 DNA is TGTGCCAGCAGTCTCGCACAAACAACTAATGAAAAACTGTTTTTT. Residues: CASSLAQTTNEKLFF.

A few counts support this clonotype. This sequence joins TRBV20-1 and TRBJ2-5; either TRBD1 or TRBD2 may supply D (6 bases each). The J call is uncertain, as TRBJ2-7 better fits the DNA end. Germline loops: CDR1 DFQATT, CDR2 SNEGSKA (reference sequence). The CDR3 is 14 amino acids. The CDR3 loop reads CSAPHPTGRYEQYF. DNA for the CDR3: TGCAGTGCTCCCCACCCCACAGGGAGGTACGAGCAGTACTTC.

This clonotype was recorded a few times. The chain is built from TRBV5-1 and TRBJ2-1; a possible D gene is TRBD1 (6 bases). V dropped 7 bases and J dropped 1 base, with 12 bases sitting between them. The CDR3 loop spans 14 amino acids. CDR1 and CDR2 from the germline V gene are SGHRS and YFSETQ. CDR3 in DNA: TGCGCCAGCTATGGACAGACTTCCTACAATGAGCAGTTCTTC. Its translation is CASYGQTSYNEQFF.

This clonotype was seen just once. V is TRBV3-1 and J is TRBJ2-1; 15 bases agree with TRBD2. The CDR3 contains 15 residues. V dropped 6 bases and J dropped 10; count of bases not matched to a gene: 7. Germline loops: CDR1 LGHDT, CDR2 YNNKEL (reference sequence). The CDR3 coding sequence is TGTGCCAGCAGTCTACCCGGGACTAGCGGGAGGGAGCAGTTCTTC. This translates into CASSLPGTSGREQFF.